The following is a T cell receptor (beta chain) sequence with its context. Its specificity is unknown. V was pared by 4 bases and J by 4 bases, with 7 bases of the junction left unmatched. Germline CDR1 MGHDK, CDR2 SYGVNS. The length of the CDR3 is 16 residues. This record belongs to a study of lymphopenia after photon versus proton radiotherapy. Clones were sequenced by immunoSEQ multiplex PCR, and TCRdb holds only the in-frame ones, with some missing. There are around 150,000 clones in the sample; roughly nine tenths occur only once, and roughly 4.7% lies in the top ten. Findings and limits, study-wide: Proton therapy kept repertoires fairly stable, unlike photons, which gained effector/memory cells. After lymphocyte nadir, photon-treated repertoires showed oligoclonal expansion, especially CD8+ Temra. Post-nadir TCR diversity decline inversely tracked overall survival among those who died. Authors raise, but do not show, better survival with proton therapy.

The sequenced sample was peripheral blood, obtained from a patient treated with photon-based radiotherapy. This chain connects TRBV25-1 to TRBJ1-1; TRBD1 agrees at 12 bases. The source is a man between 45 and 60 years old with gastric cancer. As DNA, the CDR3 is TGTGCCAGCAGTGTTAGGGACAGGGGGCTGGGCACTGAAGCTTTCTTT. It codes for CASSVRDRGLGTEAFF.